This is a list of T cell receptor beta chains from one sample in a study of blood T cell repertoires in COVID-19. Measured with immunoSEQ multiplex PCR; TCRdb has only the in-frame clones, and not every one. The repertoire holds 200,000 to 250,000 clones, with 87% as singletons. Source material: PBMCs or T cells enriched from blood (not recorded which). Receptor source: a man aged 30 to 39 who had recovered from COVID-19. Both conserved end residues are part of each CDR3. D genes are given only for firm matches. Not all rows give a size; the values are once, few, many and, for expanded clones, a class.

DNA,CDR3,D,J,V,size
TGTGCCAGCAGCTTTGGGGGGGAGTTGAATACGCAGTATTTT,CASSFGGELNTQYF,TRBD2,TRBJ2-3,TRBV5-8,-
TGTGCCAGTAATATCGGTACTATCAAACATGAAAAACTGTTTTTT,CASNIGTIKHEKLFF,-,TRBJ1-4,TRBV19,-
TGTGCCAGCAGTTATCTCGGGTCGGATGAAAAACTGTTTTTT,CASSYLGSDEKLFF,-,TRBJ1-4,TRBV6-5,-
TGTGCCAGCAGCCAGGGGGTCGGCCGCTTAAATTCACCCCTCCACTTT,CASSQGVGRLNSPLHF,TRBD1,TRBJ1-6,TRBV11-2,-
TGTGCCAGCAGCGCCTTGACAGCTCCAACTGAAGCTTTCTTT,CASSALTAPTEAFF,-,TRBJ1-1,TRBV9,-
TGTGCCAGCAGTTGGTCGTTAGCGGGGGACTACGAGCAGTACTTC,CASSWSLAGDYEQYF,TRBD2,TRBJ2-7,TRBV6-6,-
TGCGCCAGCAGCCCAACAGGGAACTATGGCTACACCTTC,CASSPTGNYGYTF,-,TRBJ1-2,TRBV4-1,-
TGCGCCAGCAGCCCTAGCGGGAGGGGAACCGGGGAGCTGTTTTTT,CASSPSGRGTGELFF,TRBD2,TRBJ2-2,TRBV5-1,-
TGTGCCAGCAGGAGGACAGGGGCCGCTGAAGCTTTCTTT,CASRRTGAAEAFF,TRBD1,TRBJ1-1,TRBV28,-
TGTGCCAGCACCAAGGACAGCCTCAGCAATCAGCCCCAGCATTTT,CASTKDSLSNQPQHF,-,TRBJ1-5,TRBV7-8,-
TGTGCCAGCAGTAGACTCTGGGGACAGGACCAAGAGACCCAGTACTTC,CASSRLWGQDQETQYF,TRBD1,TRBJ2-5,TRBV28,-
TGTGCCACCAGCAGAGTGGAACAGGGAAACTATGGCTACACCTTC,CATSRVEQGNYGYTF,-,TRBJ1-2,TRBV15,few
TGTGCTAGTGGTTTGGGGACAGGGCCCTACGAGCAGTACTTC,CASGLGTGPYEQYF,TRBD1,TRBJ2-7,TRBV12-5,-
TGTGCCAGCAGGGGGGGGGCGCCCAATCAGCCCCAGCATTTT,CASRGGAPNQPQHF,-,TRBJ1-5,TRBV2,-
TGTGCCAGCAGCGTAGGGACAGGGGGCTTAGCACCCCTCCACTTT,CASSVGTGGLAPLHF,TRBD1,TRBJ1-6,TRBV3-1/TRBV3-2,-
TGTGCCAGCTCACCTCTGGGGCCGACCTACGAGCAGTACTTC,CASSPLGPTYEQYF,-,TRBJ2-7,TRBV18,-
TGTGCCAGTAGTTTCTCGTTTAATCAGCCCCAGCATTTT,CASSFSFNQPQHF,-,TRBJ1-5,TRBV19,-
TGTGCCAGCAGCTTAGCACCGACACGCGAGAACACTGAAGCTTTCTTT,CASSLAPTRENTEAFF,-,TRBJ1-1,TRBV7-2,once
TGTGCCAGCAGTTTACGGGGGGGATACGAGCAGTACTTC,CASSLRGGYEQYF,TRBD2,TRBJ2-7,TRBV12-3/TRBV12-4,-
TGCGCCAGCAGTGACTATACCCCCGGGGAGCTGTTTTTT,CASSDYTPGELFF,-,TRBJ2-2,TRBV10-1,once
TGTGCCAGCAGCCCCTATGACTCTGGAAACACCATATATTTT,CASSPYDSGNTIYF,-,TRBJ1-3,TRBV7-2,once
TGCGCCAGCAGTAAGACAGGGGATCCTAATGAAAAACTGTTTTTT,CASSKTGDPNEKLFF,TRBD1,TRBJ1-4,TRBV5-1,-
TGTGCCTGGAGTGTCGGGTCTAGCACCTTCGTGGAGACCCAGTACTTC,CAWSVGSSTFVETQYF,-,TRBJ2-5,TRBV30,-
TGTGCCAGCTCACCACCAGGGGGCCAGGGCTATGGCTACACCTTC,CASSPPGGQGYGYTF,TRBD1,TRBJ1-2,TRBV18,-
TGTGCCAGCAGCGTGACAGGGATCTACGAGCAGTACTTC,CASSVTGIYEQYF,TRBD1,TRBJ2-7,TRBV7-9,-
TGTGCCTGGGGACAGGGCTATAATTCACCCCTCCACTTT,CAWGQGYNSPLHF,TRBD1,TRBJ1-6,TRBV30,-
TGTGCCAGCAGCACCGGGACAGGGGTAGTTTTT,CASSTGTGVVF,TRBD1,TRBJ1-5,TRBV6-5,-
TGCGCCAGCAGCCCGGAGGGTAGCGGGAAGCAGTATTTT,CASSPEGSGKQYF,TRBD2,TRBJ2-3,TRBV5-1,-
TGTGCCAGCAGCTTCGACAGGGGATACGAGCAGTACTTC,CASSFDRGYEQYF,TRBD1,TRBJ2-7,TRBV7-6,-
TGTGCCACCAGCAGAGAGGGCAGGGGGCGTCGGATCACCGGGGAGCTGTTTTTT,CATSREGRGRRITGELFF,TRBD1,TRBJ2-2,TRBV15,-
TGCAGCGGGACAGGGCGAGAGACCCAGTACTTC,CSGTGRETQYF,TRBD1,TRBJ2-5,TRBV29-1,-
TGCGCCAGCAGCCAAGGACTAGCGGGGGGTTACGAGCAGTACTTC,CASSQGLAGGYEQYF,TRBD2,TRBJ2-7,TRBV4-3,-
TGTGCCAGCAGCTGGAAATTAACAGGGGGCACTGAAGCTTTCTTT,CASSWKLTGGTEAFF,TRBD1,TRBJ1-1,TRBV7-6,-
TGTGCCAGCAGCCCCGGGACAGGTAATGAGCAGTTCTTC,CASSPGTGNEQFF,TRBD1,TRBJ2-1,TRBV7-9,few
TGTGCCAGCAGACCTACTGGTGACCAGCGGGGCTACACCTTC,CASRPTGDQRGYTF,-,TRBJ1-2,TRBV6-2/TRBV6-3,-
TGTGCCAGCAACGACTTCACGGGGATCGGCTACACCTTC,CASNDFTGIGYTF,-,TRBJ1-2,TRBV7-9,-
TGTGCCAGCAGCCACGGACAGCTGAATTACGAGCAGTACTTC,CASSHGQLNYEQYF,-,TRBJ2-7,TRBV3-1/TRBV3-2,-
TGTGCCAGCAGCCCAGGGACAGGGGGCCTACGGACTGAAGCTTTCTTT,CASSPGTGGLRTEAFF,TRBD1,TRBJ1-1,TRBV5-4,-
TGTGCCAGCTCACCTTACAGGGGGCAAACTGATGGCTACACCTTC,CASSPYRGQTDGYTF,TRBD1,TRBJ1-2,TRBV18,-
TGTGCCAGTAGTATCCCCCTTCGGACTGGGAACCCCAAAAACATTCAGTACTTC,CASSIPLRTGNPKNIQYF,-,TRBJ2-4,TRBV19,-
TGCAGCGTTGAGTGGACAGGGGGTGAAAAACTGTTTTTT,CSVEWTGGEKLFF,TRBD1,TRBJ1-4,TRBV29-1,-
TGTGCCAGCAGCCCAGGTTTTAACTATGGCTACACCTTC,CASSPGFNYGYTF,-,TRBJ1-2,TRBV13,-
TGTGCCAGCAGCCCAACGGCAGGGGGCATAGCTAACTATGGCTACACCTTC,CASSPTAGGIANYGYTF,TRBD1,TRBJ1-2,TRBV9,-
TGCGCCAGCAGCCAGGGGGGTAGGGGGCTCTACGAGCAGTACTTC,CASSQGGRGLYEQYF,-,TRBJ2-7,TRBV4-1,-
TGTGCCAGCAGTTCCTTAAGGACTAGCGGGACATACGAGCAGTACTTC,CASSSLRTSGTYEQYF,TRBD2,TRBJ2-7,TRBV6-2/TRBV6-3,-
TGTGCCAGCAGCCCGAGAAGGGGGACGGGGGAGACCCAGTACTTC,CASSPRRGTGETQYF,-,TRBJ2-5,TRBV5-5,-
TGTGCCAGCTGTAACAGACCCAACACTGAAGCTTTCTTT,CASCNRPNTEAFF,-,TRBJ1-1,TRBV11-2,-
TGTGCCAGCACCGATTCGACAGGGAACACTGAAGCTTTCTTT,CASTDSTGNTEAFF,-,TRBJ1-1,TRBV6-6,-
TGTGCCTGGAGTTATTCGGACAGGGGAGAAAAACTGTTTTTT,CAWSYSDRGEKLFF,TRBD1,TRBJ1-4,TRBV30,-
TGCGCCAGCAGCCAAGATAAGCTCTTCCGCCGGTACTTC,CASSQDKLFRRYF,-,TRBJ2-4,TRBV4-1,-
TGCGCCAGCAGCTTTAGCGGGCTGAGGTCAGAGACCCAGTACTTC,CASSFSGLRSETQYF,TRBD2,TRBJ2-5,TRBV5-1,-